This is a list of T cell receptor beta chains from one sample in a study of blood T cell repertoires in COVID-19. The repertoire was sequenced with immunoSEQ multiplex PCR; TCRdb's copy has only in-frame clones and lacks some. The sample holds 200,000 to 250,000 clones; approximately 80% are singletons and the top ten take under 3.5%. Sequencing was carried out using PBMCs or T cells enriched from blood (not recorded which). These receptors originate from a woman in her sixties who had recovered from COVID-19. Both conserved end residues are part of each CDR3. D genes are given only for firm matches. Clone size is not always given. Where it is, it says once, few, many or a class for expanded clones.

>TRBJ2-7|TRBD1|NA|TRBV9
TGTGCCAGCAGCGACGGGACAGCCCCCTACGAGCAGTACTTC
CASSDGTAPYEQYF
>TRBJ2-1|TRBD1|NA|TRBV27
TGTGCCAGCAGTTTTCTTCCCGGGACAGCCGACAATGAGCAGTTCTTC
CASSFLPGTADNEQFF
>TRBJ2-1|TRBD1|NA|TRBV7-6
TGTGCCAGCAGCTTAGGGCTGGGACAGGGGGTCTACAATGAGCAGTTCTTC
CASSLGLGQGVYNEQFF
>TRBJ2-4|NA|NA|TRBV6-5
TGTGCCAGCAGTTACGGCGTAAGGGGGAGAGGGAACATTCAGTACTTC
CASSYGVRGRGNIQYF
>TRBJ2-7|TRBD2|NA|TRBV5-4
TGTGCCAGCAGCTTGGGGACTAGCGGCCTCTACGAGCAGTACTTC
CASSLGTSGLYEQYF
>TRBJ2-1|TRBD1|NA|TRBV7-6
TGTGCCAGCAGCCCCCGGACAGGGGAGGGTGAGCAGTTCTTC
CASSPRTGEGEQFF
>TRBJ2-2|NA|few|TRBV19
TGTGCCAGTTGGGAAGGGGATAGATGGACCGGGGAGCTGTTTTTT
CASWEGDRWTGELFF
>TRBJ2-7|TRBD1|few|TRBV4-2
TGTGCCAGCAGTCCGCGACAGGGGACCTACGAGCAGTACTTC
CASSPRQGTYEQYF
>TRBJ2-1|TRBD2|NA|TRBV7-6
TGTGCCAGCAGCACCAGACTAGCGAATGAGCAGTTCTTC
CASSTRLANEQFF
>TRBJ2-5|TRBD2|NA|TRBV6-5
TGTGCCAGCACGGCTAGCGGCCTGGAGACCCAGTACTTC
CASTASGLETQYF
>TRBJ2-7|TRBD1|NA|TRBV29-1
TGCAGCGTTGAAACTCCCTTAGCCAGGGACAGCCGCTCCTACGAGCAGTACTTC
CSVETPLARDSRSYEQYF
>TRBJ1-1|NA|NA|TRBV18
TGTGCCAGCTCACCAGAGGCAGGGGCGAGGACTGAAGCTTTCTTT
CASSPEAGARTEAFF
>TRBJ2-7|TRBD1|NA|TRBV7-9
TGTGCCAGCAGCACCTCGACAGGGCTTTACGAGCAGTACTTC
CASSTSTGLYEQYF
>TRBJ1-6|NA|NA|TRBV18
TGTGCCAGCTCACCGATTGGCGGGTGGGGTTCACCCCTCCACTTT
CASSPIGGWGSPLHF
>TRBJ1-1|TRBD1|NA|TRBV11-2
TGTGCCAGCAGCCTAGGATGGGGACAGGGGGCGCGTAGAGATGAAGCTTTCTTT
CASSLGWGQGARRDEAFF
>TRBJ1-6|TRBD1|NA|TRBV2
TGTGCCAGCAGTGAATTAGGGCAGGGGGCAGATTCACCCCTCCACTTT
CASSELGQGADSPLHF
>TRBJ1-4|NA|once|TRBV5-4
TGTGCCAGCAGCAGCTTCGGGACATCGAATGAAAAACTGTTTTTT
CASSSFGTSNEKLFF
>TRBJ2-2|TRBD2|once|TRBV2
TGTGCCAGCAGTCGACTAGCGGGGGGAGGCACCGGGGAGCTGTTTTTT
CASSRLAGGGTGELFF
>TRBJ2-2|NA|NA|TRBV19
TGTGCCAGTCGCACAGGGTTCCTCACCGGGGAGCTGTTTTTT
CASRTGFLTGELFF
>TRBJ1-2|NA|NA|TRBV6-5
TGTGCCAGTCTACCTGAAACTAACTATGGCTACACCTTC
CASLPETNYGYTF
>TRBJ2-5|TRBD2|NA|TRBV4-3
TGCCCCAGCAGCCAAGTAAATTCCCCGGCGGGGGGGGAGACCCAGTACTTC
CPSSQVNSPAGGETQYF
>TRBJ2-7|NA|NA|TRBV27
TGTGCCAGCAGTCGTCGTGGGGCTAGTTCGTTATACGAGCAGTACTTC
CASSRRGASSLYEQYF